The 18 T cell receptor beta chains reported below all come from one sample, sequenced in a study of cytomegalovirus exposure and HLA in healthy donors. Both 60 Vbeta primers and 13 Jbeta primers went into the PCR. Assay: immunoSEQ multiplex PCR; the TCRdb copy retains only in-frame clones and omits some. The sample contains 110,000 to 150,000 clones, around 79% of which appear only once. The specimen was PBMCs. The receptors stem from a male donor in good health and CMV-seronegative.

The genes are TRBV15 and TRBJ2-7; D remains ambiguous. Germline CDR1 and CDR2: LNHNV and YYDKDF (reference sequence). There are 14 residues in the CDR3. The germline V and J ends were trimmed by 1 base and 0 bases, with 7 bases remaining between them. The CDR3 spells CATSRAGSSYEQYF. The CDR3 DNA follows: TGTGCCACCAGCAGAGCTGGCAGCTCCTACGAGCAGTACTTC. The entire variable domain, with the rest obtained from reference TRBV15 and TRBJ2-7, is as follows: DAMVIQNPRYQVTQFGKPVTLSCSQTLNHNVMYWYQQKSSQAPKLLFHYYDKDFNNEADTPDNFQSRRPNTSFCFLDIRSPGLGDTAMYLCATSRAGSSYEQYFGPGTRLTVT.

The V and J genes are TRBV13 and TRBJ2-5; TRBD1 aligns across 7 bases. V trimming: 4 bases; J trimming: 4 bases; junction bases outside the gene matches: 9. The CDR3 is made up of 15 amino acids. Germline V gene lookup returns CDR1 PRHDT and CDR2 FYEKMQ (reference sequence). The CDR3 loop reads CASSSMGAGGETQYF. The CDR3 bases are TGTGCCAGCAGCTCAATGGGGGCAGGGGGAGAGACCCAGTACTTC.

V usage is TRBV5-8 and J usage is TRBJ2-7, with 10 nucleotides matching TRBD1. Trimming took 3 bases from V and 3 from J; bases not matched to a gene: 3. CDR1 is SGHTS and CDR2 is YDEGEE in the germline V gene. The CDR3 has 14 amino acids. Written as DNA, the CDR3 is TGTGCCAGCAGCTACGACAGGGGGCACTACGAGCAGTACTTC. Translated: CASSYDRGHYEQYF.

The chain is built from TRBV5-6 and TRBJ2-3; TRBD1 aligns across 12 bases. Looked up from germline, CDR1 is SGHDT and CDR2 is YYEEEE. This CDR3 contains 16 residues. Trimming cost V 3 bases and J 3 bases; bases outside gene matches: 5. The CDR3 sequence is CASSWGTGGGTDTQYF. The CDR3 region has the DNA TGTGCCAGCAGCTGGGGGACAGGGGGCGGGACAGATACGCAGTATTTT.

The chain couples TRBV19 to TRBJ1-5; D remains unclear. The ends were cut back, 4 bases at V and 0 bases at J, with 22 bases in the middle. Germline CDR1 LNHDA, CDR2 SQIVND (reference sequence). This CDR3 contains 19 residues. Here the CDR3 reads CASSTYGVPGSTSNQPQHF. The DNA for the CDR3 is TGTGCCAGTAGTACCTACGGAGTCCCTGGGTCGACTAGCAATCAGCCCCAGCATTTT.

This rearrangement joins TRBV27 to TRBJ1-2; 10 bases match TRBD1. This CDR3 has 14 amino acids. V lost 5 bases and J lost 8; bases outside the gene matches: 8. In germline, CDR1 is MNHEY, CDR2 SMNVEV (reference sequence). CDR3 region: CASSTRQGAGGYTF. In DNA form, the CDR3 reads TGTGCCAGCAGTACGAGACAGGGGGCAGGCGGCTACACCTTC.

The chain joins TRBV9 to TRBJ1-4, with 8 positions matching TRBD1. Losses at the gene ends were 2 bases for V and 8 bases for J; bases not matched to a gene: 8. Germline CDR1 is SGDLS and CDR2 is YYNGEE. CDR3 length equals 15 residues. The CDR3 sequence is CASSVEGQGREKLFF. The DNA for the CDR3 is TGTGCCAGCAGCGTTGAAGGACAGGGAAGAGAAAAACTGTTTTTT. Full variable domain (rest looked up from reference TRBV9 and TRBJ1-4): DSGVTQTPKHLITATGQRVTLRCSPRSGDLSVYWYQQSLDQGLQFLIQYYNGEERAKGNILERFSAQQFPDLHSELNLSSLELGDSALYFCASSVEGQGREKLFFGSGTQLSVL.

In nucleotides, the CDR3 is TGTGCCAGCAGCCCCCCGGGACTAGCGGGAGGACCCCACAGCAATGAGCAGTTCTTC. Translated, it gives CASSPPGLAGGPHSNEQFF. The chain uses TRBV2 and TRBJ2-1; 15 bases map to TRBD2. There are 19 residues in the CDR3. Germline-derived CDR1 and CDR2 are SNHLY and FYNNEI. The ends lost 6 bases at V and 6 bases at J; junction bases unmatched: 15. The whole variable domain, remainder taken from reference TRBV2 and TRBJ2-1, is EPEVTQTPSHQVTQMGQEVILRCVPISNHLYFYWYRQILGQKVEFLVSFYNNEISEKSEIFDDQFSVERPDGSNFTLKIRSTKLEDSAMYFCASSPPGLAGGPHSNEQFFGPGTRLTVL.

This chain uses TRBV5-4 with TRBJ2-7, with D possibly matching TRBD1 (5 bases). Trimming shortened V by 6 bases and J by 7 bases, and 17 bases separated the two germline ends. CDR1 is SGHNT, CDR2 YYREEE, per germline (reference sequence). The CDR3 totals 13 residues. CDR3 DNA: TGTGCCAGCACCGCGCAGGGCGCCTTGGAGCAGTACTTC. This translates into CASTAQGALEQYF. Variable domain in full (rest from reference TRBV5-4 and TRBJ2-7): ETGVTQSPTHLIKTRGQQVTLRCSSQSGHNTVSWYQQALGQGPQFIFQYYREEENGRGNFPPRFSGLQFPNYSSELNVNALELDDSALYLCASTAQGALEQYFGPGTRLTVT.

This clone is medium-sized by share. This chain links TRBV6-1 with TRBJ2-2, with D possibly being TRBD1 (7 bases). This CDR3 contains 16 residues. V was shortened by 2 bases and J by 5 bases, with 15 bases between the two germline ends. The germline gives CDR1 MNHNS, CDR2 SASEGT. CDR3 in DNA: TGTGCCAGCAGTGAATCCCCAGGGGGGAGTACCGGGGAGCTGTTTTTT. Its translation is CASSESPGGSTGELFF.

J is TRBJ2-2 and V is TRBV7-8; 8 bases are shared with TRBD2. CDR1 and CDR2 from the germline V gene are SGHVS and FQNEAQ. With V trimmed by 5 bases and J by 7 bases, 9 bases remained unmatched. CDR3 length: 15 residues. CDR3 sequence: CASSPKRGPGGELFF. The CDR3, as DNA: TGTGCCAGCAGCCCAAAGCGGGGGCCTGGCGGGGAGCTGTTTTTT.

This clone was detected a few times. Germline and junction disagree at one end, which may indicate a read error. The chain carries TRBV7-3 and TRBJ1-2; D gene uncertain. Germline V gives CDR1 SGHTA, CDR2 FQGTGA. The CDR3 has 15 residues. CDR3 nucleotide sequence: TGTGCCAGCAGTTCAGACCCAAGAGGAAACTATGGCTACCCCTTC. Protein product: CASSSDPRGNYGYPF. The complete variable domain, with remaining parts taken from reference TRBV7-3 and TRBJ1-2, reads GAGVSQTPSNKVTEKGKYVELRCDPISGHTALYWYRQSLGQGPEFLIYFQGTGAADDSGLPNDRFFAVRPEGSVSTLKIQRTERGDSAVYLCASSSDPRGNYGYPFGSGTRLTVV.

CDR3 sequence (DNA): TGTGCCAGCAGTTTAGATCCAGTTCTGAATCACGAGCAGTACTTC. Protein sequence: CASSLDPVLNHEQYF. The genes are TRBV27 and TRBJ2-7; no clear D. The germline V gene has CDR1 MNHEY and CDR2 SMNVEV (reference sequence). Trimming took off 2 bases at V and 5 bases at J, with 16 bases between the two ends. This CDR3 comprises 15 residues.

The chain carries TRBV27 and TRBJ2-7; D is perhaps TRBD1 (5 bases). The CDR3 runs to 11 residues. Trimming cost V 5 bases and J 3 bases, with 5 bases left between them. Germline V CDR1 and CDR2: MNHEY, SMNVEV (reference sequence). CDR3 sequence (DNA): TGTGCCAGCAGTCAGGGCTACGAGCAGTACTTC. It translates to CASSQGYEQYF.

The J gene is TRBJ1-5, the V gene TRBV6-6; D is unclear. V lost 6 bases and J 0 bases, leaving 12 bases between the germline ends. The CDR3 length is 15 residues. Germline CDR1 is MNHNY and CDR2 is SVGAGI (reference sequence). Written as DNA, the CDR3 is TGTGCCAGCAGCCCGCAGGTCTATAGCAATCAGCCCCAGCATTTT. Encoded protein: CASSPQVYSNQPQHF.

This chain connects TRBV11-1 to TRBJ1-6; D possibly corresponds to TRBD1 (6 bases). The CDR3 consists of 14 residues. The germline CDR1 and CDR2 sequences are SGHAT and FQDESV (reference sequence). The V end lost 5 bases, the J end lost 8 bases, and 13 bases lay between the germline ends. The CDR3 sequence: CASSPKTGYSPLHF. Here the CDR3 DNA reads TGTGCCAGCAGCCCAAAGACAGGCTATTCACCCCTCCACTTT.

This clone was seen a few times. The chain uses TRBV5-1 and TRBJ2-5; 10 bases line up with TRBD1. The CDR3 totals 16 residues. V dropped 0 bases and J dropped 5; count of bases not matched to a gene: 7. Germline CDR1 and CDR2: SGHRS and YFSETQ. The CDR3 coding sequence is TGCGCCAGCAGCTTGGCCGAGACAGGGGGCCGGGAGACCCAGTACTTC. Translating gives CASSLAETGGRETQYF.

The CDR3 loop is CASSLWDRYKLDEQYF. The CDR3 nucleotides are TGTGCCAGCAGTTTATGGGACAGGTACAAACTAGACGAGCAGTACTTC. The chain uses TRBV27 and TRBJ2-7; 8 bases line up with TRBD1. The CDR3 is 16 amino acids. The junction had 10 bases not matched to a gene; V was cut back by 1 base and J by 5 bases. Germline lookup yields CDR1 MNHEY and CDR2 SMNVEV (reference sequence).